The 13 T cell receptor beta chains in this list originate from one sample, sequenced in a study of blood T cell repertoires in COVID-19. Libraries were prepared by immunoSEQ multiplex PCR; TCRdb keeps only in-frame clonotypes and omits some of them. The data show approximately 190,000 clones, about 86% seen once. The sequencing input was peripheral blood. Every receptor here comes from a young man with active or convalescent COVID-19.

Only a few counts were recorded for this clone. V is TRBV7-3 and J is TRBJ2-2, with TRBD2 matching 7 bases. Per germline, CDR1 SGHTA and CDR2 FQGTGA. This CDR3 is 16 amino acids long. V trimming: 0 bases; J trimming: 5 bases; junction bases outside the gene matches: 6. The CDR3 reads CASSLTSAGVTGELFF. The CDR3, as DNA: TGTGCCAGCAGCTTAACCTCGGCGGGGGTGACCGGGGAGCTGTTTTTT.

The chain uses TRBV6-1 and TRBJ2-3; 12 bases are a match to TRBD2. Looked up from germline, CDR1 is MNHNS and CDR2 is SASEGT. V gave up 2 bases and J gave up 5 bases; unmatched junction bases: 5. The CDR3 loop spans 16 amino acids. As DNA, the CDR3 is TGTGCCAGCAGTGAATCGCTAGCGGGGGGGCGAGATACGCAGTATTTT. It encodes CASSESLAGGRDTQYF.

The V and J genes are TRBV19 and TRBJ2-2; D not resolved. Germline CDR1 reads LNHDA; CDR2 reads SQIVND (reference sequence). Trimming shortened V by 7 bases and J by 2 bases, and 11 bases separated the two germline ends. The CDR3 covers 14 residues. The CDR3 DNA sequence: TGTGCCAGTAATACCTACCTCAACACCGGGGAGCTGTTTTTT. Protein: CASNTYLNTGELFF.

This sequence joins TRBV4-3 and TRBJ2-2; 8 bases match TRBD2. Germline values: CDR1 LGHNA, CDR2 YSLEER. This CDR3 is built from 16 residues. After removal of 2 bases from V and 1 base from J, the junction contained 3 bases not matched to a gene. CDR3 loop: CASSQLTSGNTGELFF. Here the CDR3 DNA reads TGCGCCAGCAGCCAACTTACTAGCGGGAACACCGGGGAGCTGTTTTTT.

V usage is TRBV14 and J usage is TRBJ2-2; D possibly corresponds to TRBD2 (6 bases). The ends were cut back, 6 bases at V and 6 bases at J, with 11 bases in the middle. There are 13 residues in the CDR3. Per the germline V gene, CDR1 is SGHDN and CDR2 is FVKESK. CDR3 in amino acids: CASSRRGAGELFF. CDR3 nucleotides: TGTGCCAGCAGTCGACGCGGGGCCGGGGAGCTGTTTTTT.

V and J are TRBV15 and TRBJ2-2; D is possibly TRBD2 (6 bases). This CDR3 has 16 amino acids. The V end lost 0 bases, the J end lost 4 bases, and 12 bases lay between the germline ends. The V gene's germline CDR1 is LNHNV and CDR2 YYDKDF (reference sequence). For the CDR3, the DNA is TGTGCCACCAGCAGAGATCCGGGGGTAACCACCGGGGAGCTGTTTTTT. It yields the protein CATSRDPGVTTGELFF.

The chain employs TRBV9 and TRBJ2-7; 9 bases fit TRBD1. CDR1 is SGDLS, CDR2 YYNGEE, per germline. The CDR3 spans 14 residues. V lost 2 bases to trimming and J lost 3 bases; unmatched junction nucleotides: 3. CDR3 nucleotide sequence: TGTGCCAGCAGCGTCGGGACAGGGCGCTACGAGCAGTACTTC. This sequence encodes CASSVGTGRYEQYF.

The genes are TRBV7-2 and TRBJ2-7; 10 bases map to TRBD1. The CDR3 is 15 amino acids. CDR1 is SGHTA and CDR2 is FQGNSA in the germline V gene. The V gene end was trimmed by 5 bases and the J gene end by 6 bases; junction bases not matched to a gene: 10. CDR3 residues: CASSRPGQGTLEQYF. The DNA for the CDR3 is TGTGCCAGCAGCCGGCCGGGACAGGGGACCCTCGAGCAGTACTTC.

This chain connects TRBV19 to TRBJ2-5; a weak D match, TRBD2 (5 bases). Trimming shortened V by 6 bases and J by 2 bases, and 16 bases separated the two germline ends. Germline lookup yields CDR1 LNHDA and CDR2 SQIVND (reference sequence). This CDR3 spans 15 amino acids. The CDR3: CASRALRERQETQYF. In DNA, the CDR3 is TGTGCCAGTAGAGCGCTGAGGGAGCGACAAGAGACCCAGTACTTC.

In nucleotides, the CDR3 is TGTGCCAGTAGTATTTCGACAGGGCTCTCTGGAAACACCATATATTTT. It is translated as CASSISTGLSGNTIYF. The V call is TRBV19, the J call TRBJ1-3, with 7 positions matching TRBD1. The junction had 5 bases not matched to a gene; V was cut back by 3 bases and J by 0 bases. The germline V gene encodes CDR1 LNHDA and CDR2 SQIVND (reference sequence). The CDR3 loop spans 16 amino acids.

This clone was detected once. This chain connects TRBV5-8 to TRBJ2-5, with 9 bases matching TRBD1. CDR3 length equals 15 residues. CDR1 SGHTS and CDR2 YDEGEE come from the germline V gene. J gave up 4 bases and V 4 bases, and 8 bases lay outside the gene matches. Here the CDR3 reads CASSTGTGFAETQYF. CDR3 DNA sequence: TGTGCCAGCAGCACCGGGACAGGGTTCGCAGAGACCCAGTACTTC.

The J gene is TRBJ1-5, the V gene TRBV18, with D possibly matching TRBD1 (5 bases). This CDR3 has 14 amino acids. Germline CDR1 and CDR2: KGHSH and LQKENI. The V and J ends lost 1 base and 5 bases respectively, with 9 bases between them. The CDR3 DNA follows: TGTGCCAGCTCACCACAGGGGCTCGATCAGCCCCAGCATTTT. Residues: CASSPQGLDQPQHF.

The V call is TRBV6-5, the J call TRBJ1-5; D is unclear. Germline CDR1 MNHEY, CDR2 SVGAGI. The length of the CDR3 is 13 residues. The V end lost 0 bases, the J end lost 15 bases, and 15 bases lay between the germline ends. CDR3 nucleotide sequence: TGTGCCAGCAGTTACTCGACGGGGAAAATGGTGCATTTT. Translating gives CASSYSTGKMVHF.